The next 14 T cell receptor beta chains were all read from a single sample in a study of graft-versus-host responses after intestinal transplantation. Repertoires were generated with immunoSEQ multiplex PCR, while TCRdb's copy carries only in-frame clones and drops some. The repertoire holds about 54,000 clones, with under 95% as singletons. This specimen was PBMCs, taken nearly 670 days after intestinal transplant. The receptors were sampled from a human patient who received an intestinal transplant, so some T cells may come from the graft donor.

J is TRBJ2-7 and V is TRBV10-1, with D perhaps matching TRBD1 or TRBD2 (5 bases each). Trimming took 5 bases from V and 2 from J, leaving 16 bases between them. The CDR3 contains 15 residues. Germline V gene sequence: CDR1 WNHNN, CDR2 SYGVQD (reference sequence). The CDR3 protein is CASSLMREGAYEQYF. As DNA, the CDR3 is TGCGCCAGCAGTTTAATGAGGGAAGGGGCCTACGAGCAGTACTTC.

The chain joins TRBV2 to TRBJ2-7; D unresolved. The CDR3 is made up of 11 amino acids. The V gene's germline CDR1 is SNHLY and CDR2 FYNNEI. Trimming stripped 3 bases from V and 2 bases from J, with 2 bases between. In DNA, the CDR3 is TGTGCCAGCAGTGATGCCTACGAGCAGTACTTC. Translated, it gives CASSDAYEQYF.

The chain carries TRBV19 and TRBJ1-6; no reliable D call. This CDR3 is built from 13 residues. The V end was cut by 9 bases, the J end by 7 bases, with 13 bases between. The germline V gene has CDR1 LNHDA and CDR2 SQIVND (reference sequence). CDR3 loop: CASSWGSNSPLHF. CDR3 DNA sequence: TGTGCCAGCTCTTGGGGTAGCAATTCACCCCTCCACTTT.

This chain connects TRBV5-1 to TRBJ2-3; 8 bases are a match to TRBD2. Per germline, CDR1 SGHRS and CDR2 YFSETQ. V dropped 5 bases and J dropped 2; count of bases not matched to a gene: 4. CDR3 size: 14 residues. Here the CDR3 reads CASRAGGVTDTQYF. The CDR3 region has the DNA TGCGCCAGCAGGGCCGGGGGGGTCACAGATACGCAGTATTTT.

The genes are TRBV14 and TRBJ2-5; perhaps TRBD2 as D (6 bases). Matching the DNA end better, TRBJ2-7 makes the J call doubtful. The length of the CDR3 is 13 residues. Germline CDR1 and CDR2: SGHDN and FVKESK. The CDR3 protein is CASSPTGAYEQYF. CDR3 DNA: TGTGCCAGCAGCCCTACGGGGGCCTACGAGCAGTACTTC.

The chain combines TRBV7-7 with TRBJ2-5; D call uncertain. The ends were cut back, 2 bases at V and 3 bases at J, with 7 bases in the middle. The germline V gene encodes CDR1 SSHAT and CDR2 FNYEAQ (reference sequence). The CDR3 has 13 residues. CDR3 coding DNA: TGTGCCAGCAGCTTAAGGATAAAAGAGACCCAGTACTTC. This encodes CASSLRIKETQYF. The variable domain in full, with the rest retrieved from reference TRBV7-7 and TRBJ2-5, is GAGVSQSPRYKVTKRGQDVTLRCDPISSHATLYWYQQALGQGPEFLTYFNYEAQPDKSGLPSDRFSAERPEGSISTLTIQRTEQRDSAMYRCASSLRIKETQYFGPGTRLLVL.

V gene TRBV7-3 combines with J gene TRBJ2-4; tentatively, D is TRBD2 (6 bases). V was trimmed by 4 bases and J by 9 bases, leaving 13 bases between them. The germline gives CDR1 SGHTA, CDR2 FQGTGA. The CDR3 totals 13 residues. The CDR3 DNA reads as TGTGCCAGCAGCTCCGGAGGGTCGGGCATTCAGTACTTC. Protein product: CASSSGGSGIQYF.

The V gene is TRBV5-5, the J gene TRBJ1-1; 7 nucleotides line up with TRBD1. This CDR3 comprises 14 residues. Germline V gene data show CDR1 as SGHKS and CDR2 as YYEKEE (reference sequence). Trimming removed 3 bases from V and 6 bases from J; junction bases left unmatched: 8. In nucleotides, the CDR3 is TGTGCCAGCAGCTCAACAGGGGTTAGGCCTGAAGCTTTCTTT. Encoded protein: CASSSTGVRPEAFF.

V is TRBV7-2 and J is TRBJ1-5; D is undetermined. CDR1 and CDR2 (germline): SGHTA, FQGNSA. The length of the CDR3 is 13 residues. V dropped 2 bases and J dropped 5 bases, with 7 bases sitting between them. In DNA form, the CDR3 reads TGTGCCAGCAGCTTAAGGGAGGATCAGCCCCAGCATTTT. Translating gives CASSLREDQPQHF.

This clone has only one observation. V gene TRBV6-5 combines with J gene TRBJ2-2; tentative D call: TRBD1 (5 bases). Germline CDR1 and CDR2: MNHEY and SVGAGI. The ends were cut back, 5 bases at V and 4 bases at J, with 8 bases in the middle. The CDR3 has 13 amino acids. The CDR3 nucleotides read TGTGCCAGCAGTCGACAGTTCACCGGGGAGCTGTTTTTT. Its protein product is CASSRQFTGELFF.

CDR3: CSVAGRLNTEAFF. CDR3 nucleotide sequence: TGCAGCGTTGCGGGCAGGCTGAACACTGAAGCTTTCTTT. The V call is TRBV29-1, the J call TRBJ1-1; D is ambiguous. Trimming pared 4 bases from V and 0 bases from J, leaving 9 bases between. Germline CDR1 reads SQVTM; CDR2 reads ANQGSEA. The CDR3 is 13 residues long. The whole variable domain, remainder taken from reference TRBV29-1 and TRBJ1-1, is SAVISQKPSRDICQRGTSLTIQCQVDSQVTMMFWYRQQPGQSLTLIATANQGSEATYESGFVIDKFPISRPNLTFSTLTVSNMSPEDSSIYLCSVAGRLNTEAFFGQGTRLTVV.

In this sample, this clone turned up once. The chain couples TRBV27 to TRBJ1-1, with 8 positions matching TRBD1. Trimming took 1 base from V and 3 from J; bases not matched to a gene: 7. The CDR3 contains 16 residues. Germline assignment: CDR1 MNHEY and CDR2 SMNVEV (reference sequence). This CDR3 is CASSLYWQGADTEAFF. The CDR3 bases are TGTGCCAGCAGTTTATATTGGCAGGGGGCGGACACTGAAGCTTTCTTT.

The chain couples TRBV30 to TRBJ1-2; possibly TRBD1 for D (5 bases). Germline V gene sequence: CDR1 GTSNPN, CDR2 SVGIG (reference sequence). This CDR3 has 11 residues. V was shortened by 6 bases and J by 7 bases, with 12 bases between the two germline ends. The CDR3 bases are TGTGCCTGTCCAGGAAGGGGTGGCTACACCTTC. As protein: CACPGRGGYTF.

The chain has TRBV5-6 and TRBJ1-6; the D gene is possibly TRBD1 (6 bases). The germline CDR1 and CDR2 sequences are SGHDT and YYEEEE. This CDR3 contains 14 residues. The germline V and J ends were trimmed by 3 bases and 7 bases, with 11 bases remaining between them. The CDR3 region is CASSSYRANSPLHF. DNA of the CDR3: TGTGCCAGCAGCTCGTACAGGGCCAATTCACCCCTCCACTTT.